This section outlines one T cell receptor (beta chain) sequence together with its context. Its antigen remains unknown. Each cDNA molecule carried a unique molecular identifier. TCRdb used MiXCR to reprocess the 5' RACE reads, holding one entry per CDR3 protein. The table includes tens of thousands of distinct CDR3 sequences, about 15% detected once. The sample originates from a study of early T cells in non-severe SARS-CoV-2 infection. Study overall: Chains were unpaired, as sequencing was done on bulk RNA from unsorted whole blood.

The CDR3 totals 14 residues. Trimming took off 7 bases at V and 10 bases at J, with 17 bases between the two ends. Findings of the study overall: Lookups in VDJdb leaned toward anti-spike CD8 responses and missed private and CD4 specificities.

Material: whole blood, obtained at baseline. The chain recombines TRBV12-3 or TRBV12-4 with TRBJ1-6, with D perhaps TRBD1 (6 bases). The receptor comes from an adult who was a healthcare worker with PCR-confirmed SARS-CoV-2 infection or an uninfected control (not recorded which). CDR3 DNA sequence: TGTGCCAGCACGTTCGGACAGACGGGGTCACCCCTCCACTTT. This codes for CASTFGQTGSPLHF.